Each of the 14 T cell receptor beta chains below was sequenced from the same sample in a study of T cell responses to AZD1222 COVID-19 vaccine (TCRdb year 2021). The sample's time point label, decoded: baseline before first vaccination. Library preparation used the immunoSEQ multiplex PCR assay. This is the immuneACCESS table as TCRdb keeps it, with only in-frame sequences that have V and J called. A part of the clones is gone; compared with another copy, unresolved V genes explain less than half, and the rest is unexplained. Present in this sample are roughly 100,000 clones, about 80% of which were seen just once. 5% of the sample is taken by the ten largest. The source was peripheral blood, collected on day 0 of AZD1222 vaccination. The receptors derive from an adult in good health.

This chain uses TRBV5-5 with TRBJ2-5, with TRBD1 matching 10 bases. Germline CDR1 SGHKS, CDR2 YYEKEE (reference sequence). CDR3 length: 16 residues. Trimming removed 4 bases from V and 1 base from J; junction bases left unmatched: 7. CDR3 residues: CASSRGWDRGQETQYF. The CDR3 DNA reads TGTGCCAGCAGCCGGGGTTGGGACAGGGGCCAAGAGACCCAGTACTTC.

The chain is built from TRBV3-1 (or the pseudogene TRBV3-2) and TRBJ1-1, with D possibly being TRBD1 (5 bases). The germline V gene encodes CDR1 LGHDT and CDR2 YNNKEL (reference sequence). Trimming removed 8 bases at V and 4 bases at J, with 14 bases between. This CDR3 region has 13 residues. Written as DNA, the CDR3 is TGTGCCAGCGAGCTGGGACTTGGCACTGAAGCTTTCTTT. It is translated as CASELGLGTEAFF.

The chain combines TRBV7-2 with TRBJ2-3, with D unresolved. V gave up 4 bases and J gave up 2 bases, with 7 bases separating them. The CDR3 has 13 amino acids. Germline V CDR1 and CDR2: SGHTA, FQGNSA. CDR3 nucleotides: TGTGCCAGCAGCTCCCTGAACACAGATACGCAGTATTTT. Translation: CASSSLNTDTQYF.

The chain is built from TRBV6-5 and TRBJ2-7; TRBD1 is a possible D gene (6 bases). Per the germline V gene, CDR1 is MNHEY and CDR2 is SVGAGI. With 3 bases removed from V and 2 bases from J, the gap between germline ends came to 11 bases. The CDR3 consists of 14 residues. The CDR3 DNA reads TGTGCCAGCAGTTATCTGACAGGAGCCTACGAGCAGTACTTC. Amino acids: CASSYLTGAYEQYF.

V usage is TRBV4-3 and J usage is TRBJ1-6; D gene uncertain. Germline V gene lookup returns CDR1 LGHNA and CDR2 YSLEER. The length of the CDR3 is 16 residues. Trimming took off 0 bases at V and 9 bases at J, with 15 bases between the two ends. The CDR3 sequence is CASSQDWAGISSPLHF. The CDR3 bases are TGCGCCAGCAGCCAAGATTGGGCGGGTATCTCTTCACCCCTCCACTTT.

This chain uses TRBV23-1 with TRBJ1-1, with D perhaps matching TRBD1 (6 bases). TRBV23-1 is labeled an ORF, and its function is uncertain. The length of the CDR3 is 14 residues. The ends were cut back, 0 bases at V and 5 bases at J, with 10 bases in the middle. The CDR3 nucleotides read TGCGCCAGCAGTCAATCATGGGGGCGGACTGAAGCTTTCTTT. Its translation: CASSQSWGRTEAFF.

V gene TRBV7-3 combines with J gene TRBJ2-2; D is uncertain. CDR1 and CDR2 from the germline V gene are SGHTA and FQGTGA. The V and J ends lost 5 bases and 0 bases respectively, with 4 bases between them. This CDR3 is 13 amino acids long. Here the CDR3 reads CASSQSNTGELFF. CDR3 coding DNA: TGTGCCAGCAGCCAATCGAACACCGGGGAGCTGTTTTTT. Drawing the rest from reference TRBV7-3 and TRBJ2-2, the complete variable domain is GAGVSQTPSNKVTEKGKYVELRCDPISGHTALYWYRQSLGQGPEFLIYFQGTGAADDSGLPNDRFFAVRPEGSVSTLKIQRTERGDSAVYLCASSQSNTGELFFGEGSRLTVL.

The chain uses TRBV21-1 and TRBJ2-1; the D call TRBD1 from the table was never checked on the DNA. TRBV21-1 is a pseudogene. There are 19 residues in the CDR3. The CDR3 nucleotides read TGTGCCAGCAGCAAAGGGGACAGGGGGCGCGATGATACCTACAATGAGCAGTTCTTC. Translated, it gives CASSKGDRGRDDTYNEQFF.

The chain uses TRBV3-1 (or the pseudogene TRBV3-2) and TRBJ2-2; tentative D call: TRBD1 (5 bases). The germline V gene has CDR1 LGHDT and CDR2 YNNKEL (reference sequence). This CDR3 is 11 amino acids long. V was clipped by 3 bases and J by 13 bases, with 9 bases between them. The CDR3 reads CASSQTDRLFF. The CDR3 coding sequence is TGTGCCAGCAGCCAGACAGACAGGCTGTTTTTT.

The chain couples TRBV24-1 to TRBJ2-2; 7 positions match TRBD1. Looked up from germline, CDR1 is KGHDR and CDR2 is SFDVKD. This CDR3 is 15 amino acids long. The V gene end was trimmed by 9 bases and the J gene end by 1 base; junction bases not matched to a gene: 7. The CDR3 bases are TGTGCCACCCCTTCGGACAGGATGAACACCGGGGAGCTGTTTTTT. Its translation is CATPSDRMNTGELFF.

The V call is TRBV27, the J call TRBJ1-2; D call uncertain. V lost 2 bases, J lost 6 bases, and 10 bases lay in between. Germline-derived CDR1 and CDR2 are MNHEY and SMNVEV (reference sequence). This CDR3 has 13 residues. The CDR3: CASSLAPLDGYTF. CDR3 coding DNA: TGTGCCAGCAGTTTAGCGCCGCTAGATGGCTACACCTTC.

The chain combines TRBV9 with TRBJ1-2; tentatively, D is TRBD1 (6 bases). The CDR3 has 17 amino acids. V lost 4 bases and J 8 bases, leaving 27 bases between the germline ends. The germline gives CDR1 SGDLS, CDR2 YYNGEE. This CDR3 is CASSPGPRRTGRGGYTF. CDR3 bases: TGTGCCAGCAGCCCCGGACCCCGGAGAACAGGGCGGGGCGGCTACACCTTC.

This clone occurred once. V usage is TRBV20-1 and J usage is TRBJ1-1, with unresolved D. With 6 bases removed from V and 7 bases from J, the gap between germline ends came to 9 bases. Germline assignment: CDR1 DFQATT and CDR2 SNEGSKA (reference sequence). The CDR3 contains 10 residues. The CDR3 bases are TGCAGTGCCTCAAGGAGTGAAGCTTTCTTT. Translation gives CSASRSEAFF.

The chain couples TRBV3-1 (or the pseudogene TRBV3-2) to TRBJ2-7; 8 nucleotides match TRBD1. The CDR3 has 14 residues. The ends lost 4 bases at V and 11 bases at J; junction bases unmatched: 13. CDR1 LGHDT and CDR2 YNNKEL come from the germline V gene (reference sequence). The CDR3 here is CASSRTGQGRGEYF. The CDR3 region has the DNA TGTGCCAGCAGCCGAACTGGACAGGGAAGGGGAGAGTACTTC.